This T cell receptor (beta chain) was identified in a study of OX40 agonist ivuxolimab in advanced cancers. Looking at the study overall: Participants, 75% to 90% male, averaged about 56 years of age, ranging from about 20 to 79.

The table came from immunoSEQ multiplex PCR; TCRdb's copy has only in-frame clones and leaves some out. The table lists 59,000 or so clones, roughly 82% of them singletons. Turning to this clone: The antigen is not known.

The V gene's germline CDR1 is SGHAT and CDR2 FQNNGV. V was clipped by 3 bases and J by 6 bases, with 12 bases between them. The CDR3 consists of 13 residues. General study results and limits: Both CD4+ and CD8+ T cell populations in blood had undergone clonal expansion by week 6 at 0.1 to 3.0 mg/kg. Some nonresponders additionally presented with little normalized T-cell clonal expansion.

The material was CD4+ or CD8+ T cells sorted from blood, obtained in a trial of the OX40 agonist ivuxolimab. The source is an adult with an advanced solid tumor such as melanoma, head and neck, liver or kidney cancer. The chain uses TRBV11-2 and TRBJ2-7; D is unresolved. The CDR3 DNA is TGTGCCAGCAGCTTGAGGCTCGGTGGCGAGCAGTACTTC. It translates to CASSLRLGGEQYF.